This is a list of T cell receptor beta chains from one sample in a study of lymphopenia after photon versus proton radiotherapy. The repertoire was sequenced with immunoSEQ multiplex PCR; TCRdb's copy has only in-frame clones and lacks some. The sample comprises some 170,000 clones, about nine tenths of which are singletons, and less than 6% rests with the top ten. The specimen was peripheral blood, collected from a patient treated with photon-based radiotherapy. The receptors originated from a man aged 50-59 years with gastric cancer. Each CDR3 is given without its conserved first and last residue. Fields, in order: V gene, CDR3 protein.

V gene: TRBV28
CDR3 protein: ASSLRQPYEQY

V gene: TRBV27
CDR3 protein: ASSYSGTTHSTDTQY

V gene: TRBV28
CDR3 protein: ASSSLLSPGQGRNTGELF

V gene: TRBV18
CDR3 protein: ASSLVTGTVQPQH

V gene: TRBV15
CDR3 protein: ATSRDKGQYNEQF

V gene: TRBV27
CDR3 protein: ASSSPGLAGAKDYEQY

V gene: TRBV4-3
CDR3 protein: ASSQHPGMNTGELF

V gene: TRBV4-1
CDR3 protein: ASSHYGQGSYGYT

V gene: TRBV29-1
CDR3 protein: SVATVLNEKLF

V gene: TRBV27
CDR3 protein: ASRARGRVEQF

V gene: TRBV28
CDR3 protein: ASSSNPGAAF

V gene: TRBV29-1
CDR3 protein: SVLGLAPYYEQY

V gene: TRBV4-2
CDR3 protein: ASSQESLSGEQF

V gene: TRBV28
CDR3 protein: ASSLPLAGGSGELF

V gene: TRBV7-9
CDR3 protein: ASSLAYGGELF

V gene: TRBV19
CDR3 protein: ASSSGEPQH

V gene: TRBV18
CDR3 protein: ASSPVLDANEKLF

V gene: TRBV6-5
CDR3 protein: ASSYGQGGQPQH

V gene: TRBV19
CDR3 protein: ASTGTSGRDEQY

V gene: TRBV11-2
CDR3 protein: ASSRQTFSYNEQF

V gene: TRBV7-9
CDR3 protein: ASSPTMTGDNYGYT

V gene: TRBV5-6
CDR3 protein: ASSLEASGRSYNEQF

V gene: TRBV18
CDR3 protein: ASSMGQGNSGANVLT

V gene: TRBV9
CDR3 protein: ASSPTIGGDSGANVLT